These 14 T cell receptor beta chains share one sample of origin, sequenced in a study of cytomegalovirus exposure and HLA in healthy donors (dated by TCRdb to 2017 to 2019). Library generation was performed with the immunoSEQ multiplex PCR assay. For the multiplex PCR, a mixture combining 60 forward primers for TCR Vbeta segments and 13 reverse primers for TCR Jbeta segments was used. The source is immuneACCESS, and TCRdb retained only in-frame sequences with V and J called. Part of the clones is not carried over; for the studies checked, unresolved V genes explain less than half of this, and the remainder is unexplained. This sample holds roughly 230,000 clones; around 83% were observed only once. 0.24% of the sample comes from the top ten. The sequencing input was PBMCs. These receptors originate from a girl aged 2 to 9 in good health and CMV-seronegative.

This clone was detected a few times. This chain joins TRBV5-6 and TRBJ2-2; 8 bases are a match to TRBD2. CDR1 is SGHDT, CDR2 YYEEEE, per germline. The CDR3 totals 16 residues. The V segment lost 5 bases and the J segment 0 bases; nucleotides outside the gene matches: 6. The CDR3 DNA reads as TGTGCCAGCAGATCGGGACTAGGCACGAACACCGGGGAGCTGTTTTTT. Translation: CASRSGLGTNTGELFF.

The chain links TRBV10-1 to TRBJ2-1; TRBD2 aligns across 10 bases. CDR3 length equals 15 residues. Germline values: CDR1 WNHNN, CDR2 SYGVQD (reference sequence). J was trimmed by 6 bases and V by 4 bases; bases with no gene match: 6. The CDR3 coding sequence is TGCGCCAGCAGTGCTCTCCTAGCGGGAGTCAATGAGCAGTTCTTC. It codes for CASSALLAGVNEQFF.

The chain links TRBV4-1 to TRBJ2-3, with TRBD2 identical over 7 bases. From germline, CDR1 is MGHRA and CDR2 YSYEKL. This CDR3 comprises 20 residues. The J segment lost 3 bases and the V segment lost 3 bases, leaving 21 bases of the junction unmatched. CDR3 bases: TGCGCCAGCAGCCACCGAGGATTACGGACACAACGGGGGGAGACAGATACGCAGTATTTT. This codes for CASSHRGLRTQRGETDTQYF.

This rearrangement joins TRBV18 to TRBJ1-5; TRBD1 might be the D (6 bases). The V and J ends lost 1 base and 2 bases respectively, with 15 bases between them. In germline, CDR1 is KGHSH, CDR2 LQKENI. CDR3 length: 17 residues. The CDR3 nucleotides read TGTGCCAGCTCACCACAGGCAGGGGCCTGGGGCAATCAGCCCCAGCATTTT. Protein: CASSPQAGAWGNQPQHF.

The CDR3 region is CASSEAAHRIYTF. The CDR3 DNA sequence: TGTGCCAGCAGTGAAGCGGCCCACAGAATCTACACCTTC. The rearrangement uses TRBV6-1 and TRBJ1-2, with D uncertain. V was clipped by 0 bases and J by 10 bases, with 12 bases between them. The CDR3 runs to 13 residues. Germline lookup yields CDR1 MNHNS and CDR2 SASEGT.

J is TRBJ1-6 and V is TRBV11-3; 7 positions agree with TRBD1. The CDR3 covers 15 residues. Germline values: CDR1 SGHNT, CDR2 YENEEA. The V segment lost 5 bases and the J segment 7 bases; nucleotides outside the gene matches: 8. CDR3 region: CASSITGTANSPLHF. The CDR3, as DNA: TGTGCCAGCAGCATAACCGGGACAGCAAATTCACCCCTCCACTTT.

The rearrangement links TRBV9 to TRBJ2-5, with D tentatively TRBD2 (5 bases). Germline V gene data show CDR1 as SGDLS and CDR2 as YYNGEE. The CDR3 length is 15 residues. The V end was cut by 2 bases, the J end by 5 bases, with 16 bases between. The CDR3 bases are TGTGCCAGCAGCGTGGGGAGCCTAGTGGGGGAGACCCAGTACTTC. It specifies CASSVGSLVGETQYF. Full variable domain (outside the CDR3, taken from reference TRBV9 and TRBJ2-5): DSGVTQTPKHLITATGQRVTLRCSPRSGDLSVYWYQQSLDQGLQFLIQYYNGEERAKGNILERFSAQQFPDLHSELNLSSLELGDSALYFCASSVGSLVGETQYFGPGTRLLVL.

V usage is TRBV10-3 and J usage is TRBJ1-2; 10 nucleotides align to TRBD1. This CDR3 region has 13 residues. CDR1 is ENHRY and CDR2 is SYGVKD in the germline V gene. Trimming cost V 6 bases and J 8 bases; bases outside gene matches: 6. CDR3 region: CAIRGQGQGGYTF. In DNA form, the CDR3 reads TGTGCCATCAGGGGACAGGGGCAGGGAGGCTACACCTTC.

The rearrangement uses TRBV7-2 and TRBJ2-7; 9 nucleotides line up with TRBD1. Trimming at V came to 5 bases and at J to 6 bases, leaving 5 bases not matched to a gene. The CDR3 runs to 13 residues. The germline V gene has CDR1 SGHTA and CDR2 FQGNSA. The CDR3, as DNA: TGTGCCAGCAGCAGGGACAGGGCTCTCGAGCAGTACTTC. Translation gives CASSRDRALEQYF.

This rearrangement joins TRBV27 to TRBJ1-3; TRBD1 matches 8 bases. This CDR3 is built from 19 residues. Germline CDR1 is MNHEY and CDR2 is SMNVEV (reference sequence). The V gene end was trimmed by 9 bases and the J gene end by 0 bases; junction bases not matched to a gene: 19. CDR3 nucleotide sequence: TGTGCCAGTGCCAAGGGGGGGACAGGTATTCCTAGCTCTGGAAACACCATATATTTT. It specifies CASAKGGTGIPSSGNTIYF.

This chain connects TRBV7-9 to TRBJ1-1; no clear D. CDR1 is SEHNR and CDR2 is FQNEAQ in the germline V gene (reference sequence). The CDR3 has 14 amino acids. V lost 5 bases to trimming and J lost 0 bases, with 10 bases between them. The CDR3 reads CASSPRTMNTEAFF. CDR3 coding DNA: TGTGCCAGCAGCCCTCGGACTATGAACACTGAAGCTTTCTTT.

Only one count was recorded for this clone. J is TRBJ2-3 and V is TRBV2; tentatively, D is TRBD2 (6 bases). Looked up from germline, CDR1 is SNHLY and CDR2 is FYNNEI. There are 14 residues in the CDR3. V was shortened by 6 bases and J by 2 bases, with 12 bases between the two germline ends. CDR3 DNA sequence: TGTGCCAGCAGGGTAGCGGACAACACAGATACGCAGTATTTT. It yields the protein CASRVADNTDTQYF.

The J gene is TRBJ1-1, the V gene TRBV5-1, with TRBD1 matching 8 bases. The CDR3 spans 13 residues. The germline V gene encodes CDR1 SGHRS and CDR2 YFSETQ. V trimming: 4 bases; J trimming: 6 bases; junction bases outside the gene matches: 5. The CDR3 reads CASSVLQGAEAFF. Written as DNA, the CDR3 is TGCGCCAGCAGCGTACTACAGGGGGCTGAAGCTTTCTTT.

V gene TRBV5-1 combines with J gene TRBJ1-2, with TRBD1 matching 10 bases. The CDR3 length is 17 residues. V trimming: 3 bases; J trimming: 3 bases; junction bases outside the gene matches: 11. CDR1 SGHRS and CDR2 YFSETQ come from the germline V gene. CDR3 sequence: CASSSHSKTGGDYGYTF. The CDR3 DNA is TGCGCCAGCAGCTCCCACTCCAAGACAGGGGGCGACTATGGCTACACCTTC.